The rows below give T cell receptor beta chains drawn from one sample of a study of technical replicates of blood from a handful of donors. The data were produced by immunoSEQ multiplex PCR, yet TCRdb's version contains in-frame clones alone and is incomplete. The top ten clones hold 0.41% of a sample with fewer than 90,000 clones, about 89% of them seen once. The source material was T cells isolated from PBMCs. The receptors derive from a human donor in good health. The CDR3 runs from the conserved cysteine through the conserved F or W.

CDR3: CASTSGRYEQYF
V: TRBV6-5
J: TRBJ2-7

CDR3: CASSQDGTSGYNEQFF
V: TRBV4-2
J: TRBJ2-1

CDR3: CASSLVGGFEIGNEQFF
V: TRBV5-6
J: TRBJ2-1

CDR3: CASRGTSGGNQPQHF
V: TRBV4-1
J: TRBJ1-5

CDR3: CASSLDRVGEKLFF
V: TRBV6-1
J: TRBJ1-4

CDR3: CASDRRDRGSEQYF
V: TRBV2
J: TRBJ2-7

CDR3: CASSVGGRQSSEQYF
V: TRBV9
J: TRBJ2-7

CDR3: CASSVDRATDTQYF
V: TRBV7-2
J: TRBJ2-3

CDR3: CSVVLSGNYGYTF
V: TRBV29-1
J: TRBJ1-2

CDR3: CASSQAGLHQPQHF
V: TRBV14
J: TRBJ1-5

CDR3: CASSLLGQGYGYTF
V: TRBV14
J: TRBJ1-2

CDR3: CASTRGSGANVLTF
V: TRBV6-5
J: TRBJ2-6

CDR3: CACISTENTGELFF
V: TRBV30
J: TRBJ2-2

CDR3: CASSTGVLNTEAFF
V: TRBV9
J: TRBJ1-1

CDR3: CASSLEGGVTEQFF
V: TRBV4-2
J: TRBJ2-1

CDR3: CASNVPGGGKYGYTF
V: TRBV28
J: TRBJ1-2

CDR3: CASSLSQVEYEQYF
V: TRBV7-9
J: TRBJ2-7

CDR3: CASSQGGQKVDEQFF
V: TRBV11-2
J: TRBJ2-1

CDR3: CASSLASGGSSYNEQFF
V: TRBV5-4
J: TRBJ2-1

CDR3: CGALGTSYNEQFF
V: TRBV29-1
J: TRBJ2-1

CDR3: CASSLRGQGNEKLFF
V: TRBV7-6
J: TRBJ1-4

CDR3: CASSQGLAISGANVLTF
V: TRBV27
J: TRBJ2-6

CDR3: CASSLGRDYHTQYF
V: TRBV11-3
J: TRBJ2-3

CDR3: CSVVDTGANVLTF
V: TRBV29-1
J: TRBJ2-6

CDR3: CASSTSLSYNEQFF
V: TRBV10-1
J: TRBJ2-1

CDR3: CATSARSTSGNTDTQYF
V: TRBV15
J: TRBJ2-3

CDR3: CASRRSLGGGGSNQPQHF
V: TRBV28
J: TRBJ1-5

CDR3: CAISDHDEGVFGTDTQYF
V: TRBV10-3
J: TRBJ2-3

CDR3: CASRHPDTLYGYTF
V: TRBV9
J: TRBJ1-2

CDR3: CASAEPGGGEAFF
V: TRBV5-1
J: TRBJ1-1

CDR3: CASSEGGDLQPQHF
V: TRBV25-1
J: TRBJ1-5

CDR3: CASSHTRPGFTGNTIYF
V: TRBV4-2
J: TRBJ1-3

CDR3: CASSPVSLDEQFF
V: TRBV11-2
J: TRBJ2-1

CDR3: CASSLTSLAKNIQYF
V: TRBV7-2
J: TRBJ2-4

CDR3: CASSSSGSSYNEQFF
V: TRBV5-1
J: TRBJ2-1

CDR3: CSVEAGGPDEQYF
V: TRBV29-1
J: TRBJ2-7

CDR3: CASSHPAGDHPNGYTF
V: TRBV7-8
J: TRBJ1-2

CDR3: CASSSGYRIQYF
V: TRBV28
J: TRBJ2-4

CDR3: CAISEQTVEFTEAFF
V: TRBV10-3
J: TRBJ1-1

CDR3: CASSLPGNTEAFF
V: TRBV5-4
J: TRBJ1-1

CDR3: CASSRAYADQPQHF
V: TRBV27
J: TRBJ1-5

CDR3: CASSLGRSSGNTIYF
V: TRBV7-8
J: TRBJ1-3

CDR3: CASSVTGDPTNEKLFF
V: TRBV9
J: TRBJ1-4

CDR3: CASSEQTGLSYEQYF
V: TRBV18
J: TRBJ2-7

CDR3: CSVRTENEKLFF
V: TRBV29-1
J: TRBJ1-4

CDR3: CAWSVGVSYNEQFF
V: TRBV30
J: TRBJ2-1

CDR3: CASSSGTYYGYTF
V: TRBV28
J: TRBJ1-2

CDR3: CASSQEERGPYEQYF
V: TRBV4-1
J: TRBJ2-7

CDR3: CASSQPGQGAKNIQYF
V: TRBV4-1
J: TRBJ2-4

CDR3: CASTQDGGKVETQYF
V: TRBV28
J: TRBJ2-5

CDR3: CASSIRGNTEAFF
V: TRBV19
J: TRBJ1-1

CDR3: CASSLGSGEQYF
V: TRBV5-1
J: TRBJ2-7

CDR3: CASIAGTANNGELFF
V: TRBV2
J: TRBJ2-2

CDR3: CASSRETSGVFNEQFF
V: TRBV4-2
J: TRBJ2-1

CDR3: CASSQDMYRGESDTQYF
V: TRBV4-3
J: TRBJ2-3